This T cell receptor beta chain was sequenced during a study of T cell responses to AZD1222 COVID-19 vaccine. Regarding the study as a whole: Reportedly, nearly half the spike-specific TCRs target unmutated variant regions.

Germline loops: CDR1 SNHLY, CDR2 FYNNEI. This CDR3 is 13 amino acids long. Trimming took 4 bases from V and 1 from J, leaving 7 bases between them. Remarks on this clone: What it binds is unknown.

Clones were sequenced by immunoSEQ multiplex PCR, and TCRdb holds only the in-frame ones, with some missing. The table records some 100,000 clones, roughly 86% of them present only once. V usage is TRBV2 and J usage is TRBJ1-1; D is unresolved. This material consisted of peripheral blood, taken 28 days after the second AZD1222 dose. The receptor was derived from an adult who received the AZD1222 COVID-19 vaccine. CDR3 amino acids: CASSARENTEAFF. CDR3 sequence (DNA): TGTGCCAGCAGTGCTCGGGAGAACACTGAAGCTTTCTTT.